These T cell receptor beta chains were read from a single sample in a study of T-cell memory formation after mild COVID-19. TCRdb re-called the 5' RACE reads with MiXCR, one entry per CDR3 protein. The repertoire holds 350,000 to 450,000 distinct CDR3 sequences, with roughly 24% as singletons. Material for sequencing was PBMCs or a T cell subset sorted from them (not recorded which). The source of these receptors is an adult woman who had mild COVID-19 (a few samples of this study predate the infection). Cell type and time point are not known. CDR3s include the opening cysteine and the closing phenylalanine or tryptophan.

J gene: TRBJ2-1; V gene: TRBV12-3/TRBV12-4; CDR3 length: 13; CDR3 protein: CASRGLARNEQFF
J gene: TRBJ2-7; V gene: TRBV29-1; CDR3 length: 16; CDR3 protein: CSVFGTSGSNYHEQYF
J gene: TRBJ2-5; V gene: TRBV15; CDR3 length: 13; CDR3 protein: CATSRGHQETQYF
J gene: TRBJ1-1; V gene: TRBV5-1; CDR3 length: 13; CDR3 protein: CASGKVQNTEAFF
J gene: TRBJ1-3; V gene: TRBV5-1; CDR3 length: 15; CDR3 protein: CASSLAAGGGNTIYF
J gene: TRBJ2-2; V gene: TRBV12-3/TRBV12-4; CDR3 length: 14; CDR3 protein: CASSPDFNTGELFF
J gene: TRBJ2-3; V gene: TRBV4-3; CDR3 length: 14; CDR3 protein: CASSQDLPTDTQYF
J gene: TRBJ2-2; V gene: TRBV4-2; CDR3 length: 15; CDR3 protein: CASSQDFSGTGELFF
J gene: TRBJ2-6; V gene: TRBV4-1; CDR3 length: 16; CDR3 protein: CASSPEEFSGANVLTF
J gene: TRBJ2-1; V gene: TRBV19; CDR3 length: 16; CDR3 protein: CASSAQLGLGYNEQFF
J gene: TRBJ2-3; V gene: TRBV10-3; CDR3 length: 12; CDR3 protein: CAISEGGDTQYF
J gene: TRBJ2-7; V gene: TRBV9; CDR3 length: 15; CDR3 protein: CASSVGGASGNEQYF
J gene: TRBJ2-7; V gene: TRBV9; CDR3 length: 12; CDR3 protein: CASSVGATEQYF
J gene: TRBJ2-5; V gene: TRBV20-1; CDR3 length: 18; CDR3 protein: CSAKSEASPRQLEETQYF
J gene: TRBJ1-2; V gene: TRBV5-1; CDR3 length: 14; CDR3 protein: CASSLEGRNYGYTF
J gene: TRBJ1-3; V gene: TRBV7-9; CDR3 length: 19; CDR3 protein: CASSPSTGAQDLSGNTIYF
J gene: TRBJ2-3; V gene: TRBV19; CDR3 length: 16; CDR3 protein: CASSIALAGGRDTQYF
J gene: TRBJ1-1; V gene: TRBV29-1; CDR3 length: 13; CDR3 protein: CSVDDRQGSEAFF
J gene: TRBJ2-1; V gene: TRBV5-1; CDR3 length: 14; CDR3 protein: CASSLSGERNEQFF
J gene: TRBJ2-3; V gene: TRBV7-9; CDR3 length: 12; CDR3 protein: CASSSTSDTQYF
J gene: TRBJ2-7; V gene: TRBV9; CDR3 length: 15; CDR3 protein: CASSVVPGSSYEQYF
J gene: TRBJ2-7; V gene: TRBV7-9; CDR3 length: 16; CDR3 protein: CASSVPDRGSSYEQYF
J gene: TRBJ2-2; V gene: TRBV27; CDR3 length: 17; CDR3 protein: CASSLWHAKMNTGELFF
J gene: TRBJ2-3; V gene: TRBV12-3/TRBV12-4; CDR3 length: 16; CDR3 protein: CASSFRTAAYTDTQYF
J gene: TRBJ2-1; V gene: TRBV7-3; CDR3 length: 13; CDR3 protein: CASRGGRYNEQFF
J gene: TRBJ1-1; V gene: TRBV3-1; CDR3 length: 15; CDR3 protein: CASSRQGQGIAEAFF
J gene: TRBJ2-7; V gene: TRBV20-1; CDR3 length: 17; CDR3 protein: CSARDLRTGGDRYEQYF
J gene: TRBJ2-7; V gene: TRBV6-1; CDR3 length: 12; CDR3 protein: CASSVWGDEQYF
J gene: TRBJ2-2; V gene: TRBV27; CDR3 length: 19; CDR3 protein: CASKVRQTLQLANTGELFF
J gene: TRBJ1-3; V gene: TRBV7-9; CDR3 length: 18; CDR3 protein: CASSPRDRGTLSGNTIYF
J gene: TRBJ1-1; V gene: TRBV11-1; CDR3 length: 14; CDR3 protein: CASSQRGRGTEAFF
J gene: TRBJ1-1; V gene: TRBV7-6; CDR3 length: 16; CDR3 protein: CASSPLVRQALTEAFF
J gene: TRBJ1-1; V gene: TRBV5-1; CDR3 length: 16; CDR3 protein: CASSPSGEGKSTEAFF
J gene: TRBJ1-2; V gene: TRBV29-1; CDR3 length: 11; CDR3 protein: CSVVTGLGYTF
J gene: TRBJ2-2; V gene: TRBV20-1; CDR3 length: 16; CDR3 protein: CSARDSAKVNTGELFF
J gene: TRBJ2-3; V gene: TRBV12-3/TRBV12-4; CDR3 length: 16; CDR3 protein: CASSPVGIAGRDTQYF
J gene: TRBJ1-4; V gene: TRBV3-1; CDR3 length: 13; CDR3 protein: CASSPPSAEKLFF
J gene: TRBJ2-1; V gene: TRBV3-1; CDR3 length: 17; CDR3 protein: CASSQAASSQNYNEQFF
J gene: TRBJ2-3; V gene: TRBV5-6; CDR3 length: 15; CDR3 protein: CASSPSGGFADTQYF
J gene: TRBJ1-2; V gene: TRBV9; CDR3 length: 15; CDR3 protein: CASSVEISGNYGYTF
J gene: TRBJ2-7; V gene: TRBV19; CDR3 length: 13; CDR3 protein: CATSSGRAHEQYF
J gene: TRBJ1-6; V gene: TRBV7-9; CDR3 length: 16; CDR3 protein: CASSPRVTGVNSPLHF
J gene: TRBJ2-7; V gene: TRBV3-1; CDR3 length: 16; CDR3 protein: CASSLPGTSSSYEQYF
J gene: TRBJ1-5; V gene: TRBV19; CDR3 length: 15; CDR3 protein: CASTLDGSYNQPQHF
J gene: TRBJ2-5; V gene: TRBV7-6; CDR3 length: 15; CDR3 protein: CASSWFRGQEETQYF
J gene: TRBJ1-2; V gene: TRBV20-1; CDR3 length: 13; CDR3 protein: CSAPREGSYGYTF
J gene: TRBJ2-7; V gene: TRBV5-1; CDR3 length: 15; CDR3 protein: CASRLSTGAHYEQYF
J gene: TRBJ2-2; V gene: TRBV12-3/TRBV12-4; CDR3 length: 16; CDR3 protein: CASSDVGTGNTGELFF
J gene: TRBJ2-3; V gene: TRBV6-2/TRBV6-3; CDR3 length: 12; CDR3 protein: CASNDRADTQYF
J gene: TRBJ2-1; V gene: TRBV3-1; CDR3 length: 16; CDR3 protein: CASSHEGRRRRNEQFF
J gene: TRBJ2-1; V gene: TRBV5-1; CDR3 length: 17; CDR3 protein: CASSLASQGTSYNEQFF
J gene: TRBJ2-3; V gene: TRBV7-6; CDR3 length: 16; CDR3 protein: CASSPRSNGQADTQYF
J gene: TRBJ2-2; V gene: TRBV3-1; CDR3 length: 12; CDR3 protein: CASSPPGGELFF
J gene: TRBJ1-2; V gene: TRBV9; CDR3 length: 15; CDR3 protein: CASSGSGAQVYGYTF